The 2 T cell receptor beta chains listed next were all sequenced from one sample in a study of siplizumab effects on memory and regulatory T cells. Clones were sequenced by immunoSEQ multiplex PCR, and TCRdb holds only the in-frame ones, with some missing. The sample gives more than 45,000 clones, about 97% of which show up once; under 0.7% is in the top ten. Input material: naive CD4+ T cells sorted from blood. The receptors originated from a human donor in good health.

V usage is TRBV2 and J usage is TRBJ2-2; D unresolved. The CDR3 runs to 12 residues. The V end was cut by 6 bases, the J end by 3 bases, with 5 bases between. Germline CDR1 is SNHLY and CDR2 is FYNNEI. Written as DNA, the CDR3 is TGTGCCAGCAGAGGGCACACCGGGGAGCTGTTTTTT. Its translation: CASRGHTGELFF.

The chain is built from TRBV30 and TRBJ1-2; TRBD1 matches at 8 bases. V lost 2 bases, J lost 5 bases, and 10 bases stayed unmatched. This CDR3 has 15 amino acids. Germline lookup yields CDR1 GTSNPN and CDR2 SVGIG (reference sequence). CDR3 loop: CAWSLSSGTGYGYTF. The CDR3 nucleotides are TGTGCCTGGAGTCTTTCCTCCGGGACAGGATATGGCTACACCTTC.